These 3 T cell receptor beta chains originate from one sample sequenced in a study of shared clonotypes between healthy human individuals. The method was immunoSEQ multiplex PCR; TCRdb's version includes in-frame clones alone and lacks a portion of them. The table has about half a million clones, roughly 80% seen once. The sequencing sample was made of PBMCs. These receptors were taken from a woman in her 40s in good health. Some clones in this sample may be carry-over from other donors' samples.

CDR3 sequence: CASSQEWARIYEQFF. DNA of the CDR3: TGCGCCAGCAGCCAAGAATGGGCTAGGATCTATGAGCAGTTCTTC. This sequence joins TRBV4-1 and TRBJ2-1; no clear D gene. V was shortened by 0 bases and J by 8 bases, with 14 bases between the two germline ends. The CDR3 has 15 residues. Germline V CDR1 and CDR2: MGHRA, YSYEKL.

This chain joins TRBV6-5 and TRBJ2-6; no clear D gene. V was trimmed by 7 bases and J by 3 bases, leaving 7 bases between them. The germline gives CDR1 MNHEY, CDR2 SVGAGI. The CDR3 consists of 13 residues. CDR3: CASTESGANVLTF. The CDR3 coding sequence is TGTGCCAGCACCGAGAGTGGGGCCAACGTCCTGACTTTC.

This rearrangement joins TRBV27 to TRBJ1-2; D is perhaps TRBD1 (5 bases). Germline V gene data show CDR1 as MNHEY and CDR2 as SMNVEV (reference sequence). The V gene lost 5 bases and the J gene lost 1 base, with 8 bases spanning the gap. This CDR3 has 13 residues. CDR3: CASSKGSNYGYTF. CDR3 DNA: TGTGCCAGCAGTAAGGGGAGTAACTATGGCTACACCTTC.